This T cell receptor beta chain is drawn from a study of cytomegalovirus exposure and HLA in healthy donors. Study outcomes and limitations: V- and J-gene trimming of TCR beta was linked (in a later analysis) to a missense DCLRE1C variant.

The CDR3 consists of 19 residues. With 0 bases clipped from V and 0 bases from J, the junction kept 9 bases outside the gene matches. The germline gives CDR1 SGHNT, CDR2 YENEEA. The study ran its PCR with 60 Vbeta and 13 Jbeta primers. Measured with immunoSEQ multiplex PCR; TCRdb has only the in-frame clones, and not every one. The repertoire holds roughly 190,000 clones, 78% seen once, with around 2.6% in the top ten. This clone has only a few counts. The antigen is unknown. Specimen: PBMCs. The receptor was derived from a female donor in good health and CMV-seronegative. The rearrangement links TRBV11-3 to TRBJ2-3; TRBD2 aligns across 10 bases. CDR3 region: CASSLDFLAGDSSTDTQYF. The CDR3 DNA is TGTGCCAGCAGCTTAGATTTCCTAGCGGGGGACTCCAGCACAGATACGCAGTATTTT.